The rows below give T cell receptor beta chains drawn from one sample of a study of sequential checkpoint blockade in melanoma. Assay used: immunoSEQ multiplex PCR; TCRdb lists only in-frame clones, some missing. The top ten clones hold approximately 17% of a sample with 18,000 or so clones, under 75% of them seen once. The sample in question was CD8+ T cells sorted from blood (inferred from file names), obtained from a patient given nivolumab and ipilimumab in sequence. The receptors were gathered from a human donor with melanoma. CDR3s include the opening cysteine and the closing phenylalanine or tryptophan. A D gene is named only where the DNA matches it firmly. Clone size is given for some rows only: seen once, a few or many times, or a class if the clone is expanded.

D gene | clone size | J gene | V gene | CDR3 DNA | CDR3 protein
. | . | TRBJ2-7 | TRBV7-2 | TGTGCCAGCAGCTCCCAGGGGAACGAGCAGTACTTC | CASSSQGNEQYF
. | . | TRBJ2-7 | TRBV6-5 | TGTGCCAGCAGTTACTCAGGGCGGGACTACGAGCAGTACTTC | CASSYSGRDYEQYF
TRBD1 | few | TRBJ1-1 | TRBV23-1 | TGCGCCAAAACGACAGGGGTTTTAATTACTGAAGCTTTCTTT | CAKTTGVLITEAFF
TRBD2 | . | TRBJ2-7 | TRBV5-6 | TGTGCCAGCAGCTTTCAGGCTAGCGGGGGCTACGAGCAGTACTTC | CASSFQASGGYEQYF
TRBD2 | . | TRBJ2-7 | TRBV27 | TGTGCCAGCAGTGACGGGACTAGCGTGTGGGAGCAGTACTTC | CASSDGTSVWEQYF
. | . | TRBJ2-1 | TRBV16 | TGTGCCAGCAGCCAATTGAGGTCCAATGAGCAGTTCTTC | CASSQLRSNEQFF
. | . | TRBJ2-7 | TRBV15 | TGTGCCACCAGCAGAGAGATCCGGGCCTACGAGCAGTACTTC | CATSREIRAYEQYF
. | . | TRBJ2-7 | TRBV7-3 | TGTGCCAGCAGCTTAGGGGGGTCTACCCACGAGCAGTACTTC | CASSLGGSTHEQYF
. | . | TRBJ1-2 | TRBV6-5 | TGTGCCAGCAGTTACTCCCGAAGTTCCGGGTATGGCTACACCTTC | CASSYSRSSGYGYTF
. | few | TRBJ1-2 | TRBV7-9 | TGTGCCAGCAACAGAGCTAACTATGGCTACACCTTC | CASNRANYGYTF
. | few | TRBJ1-1 | TRBV7-9 | TGCGCCAGCAGCCAAGATCGGGGGGCCGAAGCTTTCTTT | CASSQDRGAEAFF
TRBD2 | once | TRBJ2-5 | TRBV5-5 | TGTGCCAGCAGCTTTCGACTAGCGAAAGAGACCCAGTACTTC | CASSFRLAKETQYF
. | . | TRBJ1-1 | TRBV27 | TGTGCCAGCAGTCTCACAATGAACACTGAAGCTTTCTTT | CASSLTMNTEAFF
. | . | TRBJ1-1 | TRBV19 | TGTGCCAGTAGTACCGGGATTGAAGCTTTCTTT | CASSTGIEAFF
. | . | TRBJ1-2 | TRBV5-6 | TGTGCCAGCAGCAGTGGGCGGGGGAACTATGGCTACACCTTC | CASSSGRGNYGYTF
TRBD1 | . | TRBJ1-2 | TRBV10-3 | TGTGCCGTCGGGACAGCCCTCTATGGCTACACCTTC | CAVGTALYGYTF
. | . | TRBJ1-1 | TRBV28 | TGTGCCAGCAGTTCCCCACAGGGTAAGAACACTGAAGCTTTCTTT | CASSSPQGKNTEAFF
TRBD1 | . | TRBJ1-1 | TRBV6-6 | TGTGCCAGCAGTTCCCTCGACCCACCGGGACAGGAAGCTTTCTTT | CASSSLDPPGQEAFF
. | . | TRBJ1-1 | TRBV7-9 | TGTGCCAGCAGCTTGGAGTACACTGAAGCTTTCTTT | CASSLEYTEAFF
TRBD1 | . | TRBJ2-2 | TRBV28 | TGTGCCAGCAGTTTTTACAGGGACAGGGCGAACACCGGGGAGCTGTTTTTT | CASSFYRDRANTGELFF
. | few | TRBJ2-1 | TRBV2 | TGTGCCAGCAGTTCCCAGGGTGGGTGGTACAATGAGCAGTTCTTC | CASSSQGGWYNEQFF
TRBD1 | . | TRBJ2-5 | TRBV5-6 | TGTGCCAGCAGCCCCAAGACAGGGGGCGGGTCCCAGTACTTC | CASSPKTGGGSQYF
TRBD2 | few | TRBJ2-1 | TRBV5-1 | TGCGCCAGCTCCCCTAGCGGGGGCTACAATGAGCAGTTCTTC | CASSPSGGYNEQFF
. | . | TRBJ2-7 | TRBV9 | TGTGCCAGCAGCGTAGGGTGGGGGCCAACCTACGAGCAGTACTTC | CASSVGWGPTYEQYF
. | . | TRBJ2-1 | TRBV19 | TGTGCCAGTAGTATCCTCTCTGAGTACTCCTACAATGAGCAGTTCTTC | CASSILSEYSYNEQFF
TRBD2 | . | TRBJ2-1 | TRBV7-9 | TGTGCCAGCACCCTAGAAGGCGGGGGTATGTTAAATGAGCAGTTCTTC | CASTLEGGGMLNEQFF
. | . | TRBJ2-1 | TRBV30 | TGTGCCTGGACGGTGGGGACAAATCCCTACAATGAGCAGTTCTTC | CAWTVGTNPYNEQFF
TRBD1 | . | TRBJ1-4 | TRBV18 | TGTGCCAGCTCACGTTCATATACTGAGGACAGGGGTGGTGAAAAACTGTTTTTT | CASSRSYTEDRGGEKLFF
TRBD1 | . | TRBJ2-5 | TRBV5-3 | TGTGCCAGAAGCTACCTAACCGGGACAGTAGGACAGACCCAGTACTTC | CARSYLTGTVGQTQYF
TRBD2 | few | TRBJ2-1 | TRBV7-6 | TGTGCCAGCAGCTTAGAAACTAGCGGGAGGAATGAGCAGTTCTTC | CASSLETSGRNEQFF
TRBD1 | few | TRBJ1-2 | TRBV19 | TGTGCCAGTAGTATAGTCCAGGGGGCAGCAATCGGGTATGGCTACACCTTC | CASSIVQGAAIGYGYTF
TRBD2 | . | TRBJ2-5 | TRBV9 | TGTGCCAGCAGCGTAGGGGCGGGAGGGGCGGAGACCCAGTACTTC | CASSVGAGGAETQYF
. | . | TRBJ1-5 | TRBV19 | TGTGCCAGTAGTATTACAGGAATGGATCAGCCCCAGCATTTT | CASSITGMDQPQHF
. | . | TRBJ2-1 | TRBV19 | TGTGCCAGTAGTATGGCCGGGGACAATGAGCAGTTCTTC | CASSMAGDNEQFF
. | . | TRBJ1-2 | TRBV7-3 | TGTGCCAGCAGCTTAGATAAGTTGGGCCTTCGGGGCTACACCTTC | CASSLDKLGLRGYTF
. | once | TRBJ1-6 | TRBV28 | TGTGCCAGCACACGACAGTTCTCCTATAATTCACCCCTCCACTTT | CASTRQFSYNSPLHF
. | . | TRBJ2-2 | TRBV7-9 | TGTGCCAGCAGCTCCCTCCCAGACAAGGAGAACACCGGGGAGCTGTTTTTT | CASSSLPDKENTGELFF
. | . | TRBJ2-7 | TRBV28 | TGTGCCAGCAGTTTAATGCAGGGGACGATCTACGAGCAGTACTTC | CASSLMQGTIYEQYF
. | . | TRBJ1-3 | TRBV6-1 | TGTGCCAGCAGTGAAGGCAGCTCTGGAAACACCATATATTTT | CASSEGSSGNTIYF
TRBD1 | . | TRBJ2-1 | TRBV19 | TGTGCCAGTAGGGACACGACAGGGGGTAACTACAATGAGCAGTTCTTC | CASRDTTGGNYNEQFF
TRBD2 | . | TRBJ2-3 | TRBV12-5 | TGTGCTAGTGGTTTGGTTGCGGGAGGTGCAGATACGCAGTATTTT | CASGLVAGGADTQYF
. | . | TRBJ1-5 | TRBV6-1 | TGTGCCAGCAGTGAATATCGATGGGGGCGCAATCAGCCCCAGCATTTT | CASSEYRWGRNQPQHF
TRBD1 | few | TRBJ1-1 | TRBV19 | TGTGCCAGTAGACAGGGGGGAACTGAAGCTTTCTTT | CASRQGGTEAFF
TRBD1 | . | TRBJ2-7 | TRBV9 | TGTGCCAGCAGCGTAGGGACAGGGTCGGAGCAGTACTTC | CASSVGTGSEQYF
. | . | TRBJ2-7 | TRBV30 | TGTGCCTGGGCTACATGGAGGGTTGGGGTCCTCGAGCAGTACTTC | CAWATWRVGVLEQYF
. | . | TRBJ2-1 | TRBV2 | TGTGCCAGCACCTGGTTACAGCCACCGAATGAGCAGTTCTTC | CASTWLQPPNEQFF
. | . | TRBJ1-2 | TRBV5-5 | TGTGCCAGCAGCTTTCGGGGTTCCAACTATGGCTACACCTTC | CASSFRGSNYGYTF
. | . | TRBJ1-5 | TRBV27 | TGTGCCAGCAGCCCCCTTTCTTATCGGGGCAATCAGCCCCAGCATTTT | CASSPLSYRGNQPQHF
TRBD2 | few | TRBJ2-1 | TRBV6-9 | TGTGCCAGCGGTTTCGGACTAGCTGAAATGAATGAGCAGTTCTTC | CASGFGLAEMNEQFF
. | . | TRBJ1-1 | TRBV7-8 | TGTGCCAGCAGCTTAGCTTCCGGACCCGGAGGCGAAGCTTTCTTT | CASSLASGPGGEAFF
. | few | TRBJ2-7 | TRBV6-6 | TGTGCCAGCAGTTACGCCGGACAGCCTCTCTCCTACGAGCAGTACTTC | CASSYAGQPLSYEQYF
. | . | TRBJ2-3 | TRBV6-4 | TGTGCCAGCAGTGACTCTGAGAATACGCAGTATTTT | CASSDSENTQYF
. | . | TRBJ1-1 | TRBV5-6 | TGTGCCAGCAGCTCCCCAGACGGGGATCACACTGAAGCTTTCTTT | CASSSPDGDHTEAFF
TRBD2 | . | TRBJ2-3 | TRBV11-3 | TGTGCCAGCAGCCGCTTATATAGCGGGGGGACAGATACGCAGTATTTT | CASSRLYSGGTDTQYF
. | . | TRBJ2-2 | TRBV9 | TGTGCCAGCAGCTTCCCCAAGGGACTGAACACCGGGGAGCTGTTTTTT | CASSFPKGLNTGELFF